Following are 28 T cell receptor beta chains from one sample sequenced in a study of shared T cell receptors in the human thymus. Clones were read by immunoSEQ multiplex PCR, and TCRdb kept only the in-frame ones, dropping some. The sample has 700,000 to 750,000 clones; 70% to 90% are singletons. This same sample was also part of a study on human thymus T cells.

Source material: thymocytes. Receptors originate from a girl younger than two with a congenital heart defect.

The chain uses TRBV10-3 and TRBJ2-3; tentatively, D is TRBD2 (7 bases). The CDR3 has 14 residues. V lost 11 bases and J 6 bases, leaving 21 bases between the germline ends. Germline V lookup: CDR1 ENHRY, CDR2 SYGVKD. As DNA, the CDR3 is TGTGCCGCCGGGGGGCGGGGAGTCTCGGATACGCAGTATTTT. Protein product: CAAGGRGVSDTQYF.

The genes are TRBV19 and TRBJ2-2; 7 positions agree with TRBD1. V lost 1 base, J lost 5 bases, and 13 bases stayed unmatched. The CDR3 loop spans 18 amino acids. CDR1 LNHDA and CDR2 SQIVND come from the germline V gene (reference sequence). The CDR3, as DNA: TGTGCCAGTAGTATAGCAATTAAGGGGGACAGACAAACCGGGGAGCTGTTTTTT. Encoded protein: CASSIAIKGDRQTGELFF.

This chain joins TRBV19 and TRBJ1-6; possible D gene TRBD1, 5 bases. Germline-derived CDR1 and CDR2 are LNHDA and SQIVND (reference sequence). V gave up 8 bases and J gave up 0 bases, with 8 bases separating them. The CDR3 is 14 residues long. The chain's CDR3 is CASRQYSYNSPLHF. CDR3 DNA sequence: TGTGCCAGTCGACAGTACTCCTATAATTCACCCCTCCACTTT.

The chain joins TRBV1 to TRBJ1-2; the D call TRBD1 from the table was never checked on the DNA. TRBV1 is noted as a pseudogene. The CDR3 extends over 12 amino acids. In DNA, the CDR3 is TGCACCAGCACTCCAGGGGGCCCGAAATACACCTTC. Its protein product is CTSTPGGPKYTF.

This clone has more than one count but fewer than ten. The rearrangement joins TRBV28 to TRBJ2-1; D gene uncertain. This CDR3 has 19 residues. V was trimmed by 3 bases and J by 2 bases, leaving 23 bases between them. Germline loops: CDR1 MDHEN, CDR2 SYDVKM. CDR3 sequence: CASSFEAETPRNTYNEQFF. The CDR3 region has the DNA TGTGCCAGCAGTTTTGAAGCCGAAACCCCGCGGAATACCTACAATGAGCAGTTCTTC.

The chain joins TRBV30 to TRBJ1-6; D remains ambiguous. This CDR3 is 14 amino acids long. The germline V and J ends were trimmed by 4 bases and 7 bases, with 14 bases remaining between them. Germline assignment: CDR1 GTSNPN and CDR2 SVGIG (reference sequence). The chain's CDR3 is CAWNRGWENSPLHF. The CDR3, as DNA: TGTGCCTGGAATCGGGGATGGGAGAATTCACCCCTCCACTTT.

CDR3 loop: CASNQEVHCSYEQYF. DNA for the CDR3: TGTGCCAGCAATCAAGAGGTACATTGCTCCTACGAGCAGTACTTC. The chain couples TRBV6-5 to TRBJ2-7, with D unresolved. The CDR3 runs to 15 residues. V was pared by 7 bases and J by 0 bases, with 16 bases between. Germline loops: CDR1 MNHEY, CDR2 SVGAGI.

This clone was detected only once. This sequence joins TRBV2 and TRBJ1-1; the D gene is possibly TRBD1 (5 bases). CDR1 is SNHLY, CDR2 FYNNEI, per germline. The CDR3 length is 12 residues. V was shortened by 4 bases and J by 9 bases, with 12 bases between the two germline ends. CDR3 nucleotides: TGTGCCAGCAGTGGACAGAAACTTAAAGCTTTCTTT. Amino acids: CASSGQKLKAFF.

V is TRBV7-9 and J is TRBJ2-7; 7 bases map to TRBD1. Germline V gene lookup returns CDR1 SEHNR and CDR2 FQNEAQ (reference sequence). There are 14 residues in the CDR3. Losses at the gene ends were 4 bases for V and 4 bases for J; bases not matched to a gene: 7. DNA of the CDR3: TGTGCCAGCAGCTGGTGGGACAGCAAATACGAGCAGTACTTC. It encodes CASSWWDSKYEQYF. Combining the CDR3 with reference TRBV7-9 and TRBJ2-7 gives the whole variable domain DTGVSQNPRHKITKRGQNVTFRCDPISEHNRLYWYRQTLGQGPEFLTYFQNEAQLEKSRLLSDRFSAERPKGSFSTLEIQRTEQGDSAMYLCASSWWDSKYEQYFGPGTRLTVT.

The chain's CDR3 is CASSLGSGGPQETQYF. CDR3 DNA sequence: TGTGCCAGCAGCCTCGGGAGCGGGGGCCCCCAAGAGACCCAGTACTTC. The V call is TRBV7-2, the J call TRBJ2-5; 8 bases align to TRBD2. Germline assignment: CDR1 SGHTA and CDR2 FQGNSA. V dropped 5 bases and J dropped 1; count of bases not matched to a gene: 9. This CDR3 is built from 16 residues.

This clone was recorded a few times. This chain links TRBV11-2 with TRBJ2-7, with D uncertain. Trimming pared 3 bases from V and 0 bases from J, leaving 9 bases between. CDR3 length: 14 residues. Per the germline V gene, CDR1 is SGHAT and CDR2 is FQNNGV. For the CDR3, the DNA is TGTGCCAGCAGCTTTTTGTCCGTCTCCTACGAGCAGTACTTC. Translation gives CASSFLSVSYEQYF.

V is TRBV25-1 and J is TRBJ1-4; 9 bases fit TRBD1. Germline values: CDR1 MGHDK, CDR2 SYGVNS. Trimming cost V 3 bases and J 0 bases; bases outside gene matches: 5. The CDR3 extends over 17 amino acids. CDR3 loop: CASSDGTGLATNEKLFF. CDR3 DNA: TGTGCCAGCAGTGATGGGACAGGGTTAGCAACTAATGAAAAACTGTTTTTT.

The rearrangement joins TRBV6-1 to TRBJ1-5; 9 bases are a match to TRBD1. Germline V gene sequence: CDR1 MNHNS, CDR2 SASEGT. J lost 5 bases, V lost 3 bases, and 5 bases had no gene match. The CDR3 extends over 15 amino acids. CDR3 coding DNA: TGTGCCAGCAGTGATGTCGGACAGGGGTATCAGCCCCAGCATTTT. Translating it yields CASSDVGQGYQPQHF.

The genes are TRBV5-5 and TRBJ1-6; 7 bases are a match to TRBD1. Germline V gene data show CDR1 as SGHKS and CDR2 as YYEKEE (reference sequence). The CDR3 runs to 17 residues. V trimming: 4 bases; J trimming: 8 bases; junction bases outside the gene matches: 15. The CDR3 bases are TGTGCCAGCAGCCAGCGCCCTCTCAGGGGGGATTATTCACCCCTCCACTTT. Its protein product is CASSQRPLRGDYSPLHF.

The J gene is TRBJ2-7, the V gene TRBV7-9; 9 positions agree with TRBD1. After removal of 5 bases from V and 0 bases from J, the junction contained 11 bases not matched to a gene. The CDR3 spans 17 residues. Germline assignment: CDR1 SEHNR and CDR2 FQNEAQ (reference sequence). This CDR3 is CASSGGQGPVSSYEQYF. CDR3 sequence (DNA): TGTGCCAGCAGCGGAGGACAGGGGCCCGTATCCTCCTACGAGCAGTACTTC.

About this clone: At one boundary the junction diverges from the germline segment, which might be a read error. Other DNA sequences in this sample translate to the same CDR3. This chain uses TRBV5-1 with TRBJ1-6, with D possibly being TRBD1 (5 bases). Germline-derived CDR1 and CDR2 are SGHRS and YFSETQ. CDR3 length: 19 amino acids. CDR3 amino acids: CASSPRGDSFTGRNSPLHF. As DNA, the CDR3 is TGCGCCAGCAGCCCACGGGGGGATAGTTTCACGGGCAGGAATTCCCCCCTCCACTTT.

The chain links TRBV4-1 to TRBJ1-4; D may be TRBD1 (6 bases). V was trimmed by 1 base and J by 0 bases, leaving 18 bases between them. This CDR3 has 19 amino acids. Per the germline V gene, CDR1 is MGHRA and CDR2 is YSYEKL. The CDR3 region is CASSQVEAAGDATNEKLFF. CDR3 sequence (DNA): TGCGCCAGCAGCCAAGTAGAGGCCGCAGGGGATGCAACTAATGAAAAACTGTTTTTT.

The rearrangement joins TRBV6-6 to TRBJ1-1; 7 nucleotides match TRBD1. The length of the CDR3 is 16 residues. Germline V lookup: CDR1 MNHNY, CDR2 SVGAGI (reference sequence). Trimming removed 5 bases from V and 0 bases from J; junction bases left unmatched: 9. This CDR3 reads CASSPETGPLNTEAFF. CDR3 in DNA: TGTGCCAGCAGTCCAGAGACAGGGCCTTTGAACACTGAAGCTTTCTTT.

This rearrangement joins TRBV28 to TRBJ1-2, with TRBD1 matching 7 bases. Per germline, CDR1 MDHEN and CDR2 SYDVKM. The CDR3 consists of 13 residues. J was trimmed by 4 bases and V by 10 bases; bases with no gene match: 9. The CDR3 bases are TGTGCCATACGGGATCGGGACAGCTATGGCTACACCTTC. It translates to CAIRDRDSYGYTF.

This clone has more than one count but fewer than ten. The J gene is TRBJ1-5, the V gene TRBV2, with 9 nucleotides matching TRBD1. The V gene's germline CDR1 is SNHLY and CDR2 FYNNEI. The CDR3 loop spans 17 amino acids. The junction had 14 bases not matched to a gene; V was cut back by 6 bases and J by 5 bases. CDR3 amino acids: CASSRDRVAGGHQPQHF. In DNA form, the CDR3 reads TGTGCCAGCAGCCGGGACAGGGTGGCTGGAGGCCATCAGCCCCAGCATTTT.

V and J are TRBV15 and TRBJ2-5; tentatively, D is TRBD1 (5 bases). CDR1 LNHNV and CDR2 YYDKDF come from the germline V gene (reference sequence). V gave up 8 bases and J gave up 0 bases, with 16 bases separating them. The CDR3 contains 15 residues. CDR3 region: CATGGHYVYQETQYF. CDR3 nucleotide sequence: TGTGCCACCGGCGGACACTACGTGTACCAAGAGACCCAGTACTTC.

V is TRBV23-1 and J is TRBJ2-7, with 9 positions matching TRBD1. Being an ORF, TRBV23-1 has a function that is uncertain. V was pared by 4 bases and J by 2 bases, with 12 bases of the junction left unmatched. The CDR3 extends over 17 amino acids. As DNA, the CDR3 is TGCGCCAGCAGTCCCCCGGGGGGACAGGGAGGGACCTACGAGCAGTACTTC. Protein sequence: CASSPPGGQGGTYEQYF.

The chain couples TRBV2 to TRBJ1-1; no clear D. There are 14 residues in the CDR3. The germline CDR1 and CDR2 sequences are SNHLY and FYNNEI. Trimming pared 8 bases from V and 8 bases from J, leaving 21 bases between. The CDR3 bases are TGTGCCAGCCTAAGAACCCGAGCGGGATGGGAAGCTTTCTTT. Translating it yields CASLRTRAGWEAFF.

This clone came up a few times. This rearrangement joins TRBV19 to TRBJ2-1; 7 bases agree with TRBD1. The length of the CDR3 is 17 residues. V was pared by 7 bases and J by 6 bases, with 18 bases of the junction left unmatched. CDR1 and CDR2 (germline): LNHDA, SQIVND (reference sequence). CDR3 in amino acids: CASTSPRTGLDLNEQFF. The CDR3, as DNA: TGTGCCAGTACCTCACCGCGGACAGGTTTAGACCTCAATGAGCAGTTCTTC. The variable domain in full, with the rest retrieved from reference TRBV19 and TRBJ2-1, is DGGITQSPKYLFRKEGQNVTLSCEQNLNHDAMYWYRQDPGQGLRLIYYSQIVNDFQKGDIAEGYSVSREKKESFPLTVTSAQKNPTAFYLCASTSPRTGLDLNEQFFGPGTRLTVL.

The chain employs TRBV9 and TRBJ2-3, with D possibly being TRBD1 (7 bases). Germline V gene data show CDR1 as SGDLS and CDR2 as YYNGEE. The CDR3 covers 16 residues. Trimming cost V 6 bases and J 0 bases, with 17 bases left between them. The DNA for the CDR3 is TGTGCCAGCACCTCAGGGGGGACGGGTAGCACAGATACGCAGTATTTT. Residues: CASTSGGTGSTDTQYF.

The rearrangement links TRBV27 to TRBJ2-2; 9 bases are a match to TRBD1. Germline trimming cut 6 bases from V and 8 bases from J; bases unmatched to any gene: 7. CDR1 is MNHEY and CDR2 is SMNVEV in the germline V gene (reference sequence). The CDR3 extends over 14 amino acids. The CDR3 loop is CASSPTGGSGELFF. The CDR3 DNA reads TGTGCCAGCAGCCCCACAGGGGGCAGTGGGGAGCTGTTTTTT.

This clone was detected only a few times. The J gene is TRBJ1-1, the V gene TRBV11-2, with a tentative D call TRBD1 (6 bases). Germline V CDR1 and CDR2: SGHAT, FQNNGV. The V end was cut by 4 bases, the J end by 8 bases, with 17 bases between. The CDR3 length is 14 residues. In nucleotides, the CDR3 is TGTGCCAGCAGCTCGATGCTTCCAGGGACAGAAGCTTTCTTT. It codes for CASSSMLPGTEAFF.

J is TRBJ1-1 and V is TRBV19, with no clear D. CDR1 is LNHDA and CDR2 is SQIVND in the germline V gene (reference sequence). This CDR3 spans 15 amino acids. V lost 3 bases to trimming and J lost 4 bases, with 15 bases between them. CDR3 residues: CASSIRPGRATEAFF. The CDR3 DNA sequence: TGTGCCAGTAGTATTAGGCCGGGGAGGGCCACTGAAGCTTTCTTT.